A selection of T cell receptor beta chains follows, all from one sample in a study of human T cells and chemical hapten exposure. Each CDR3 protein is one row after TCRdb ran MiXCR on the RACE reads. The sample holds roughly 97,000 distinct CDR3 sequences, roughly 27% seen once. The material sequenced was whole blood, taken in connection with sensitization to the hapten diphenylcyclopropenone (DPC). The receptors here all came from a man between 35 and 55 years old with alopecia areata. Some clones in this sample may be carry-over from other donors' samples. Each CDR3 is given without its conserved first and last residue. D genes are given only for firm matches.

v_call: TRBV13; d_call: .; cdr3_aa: ASSTRLQLYNEQF
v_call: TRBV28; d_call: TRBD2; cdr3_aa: ASSLSPSGTYQETQY
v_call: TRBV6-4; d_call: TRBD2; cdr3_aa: ASSAGTSGFEQF
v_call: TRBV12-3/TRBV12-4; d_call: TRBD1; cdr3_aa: ASSSTGDTEAF
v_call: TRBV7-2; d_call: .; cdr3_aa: ASRWRGSGANVLT
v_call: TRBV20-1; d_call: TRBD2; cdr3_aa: SAPGLAGGHEQF
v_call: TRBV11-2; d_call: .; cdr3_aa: ASSPLRDTQY
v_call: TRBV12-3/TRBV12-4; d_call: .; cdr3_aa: ASSHHLPGIFSGANVLT
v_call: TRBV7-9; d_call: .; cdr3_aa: ASSPGWGSYEQY
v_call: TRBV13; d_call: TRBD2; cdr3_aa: ASSSIREGSDTQY
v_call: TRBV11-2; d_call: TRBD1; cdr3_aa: ASSLDGAGQVAYEQY
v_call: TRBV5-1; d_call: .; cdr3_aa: ASSLYNEQF
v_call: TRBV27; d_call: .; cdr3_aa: ASSSNLGIVTEAF
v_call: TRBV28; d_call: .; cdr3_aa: ASSEGRRETIY
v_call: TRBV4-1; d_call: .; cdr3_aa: ASSHEDRYTEAF